This T cell receptor (beta chain) was captured in a study of CD8 T cells in ankylosing spondylitis. Study-level findings and limits: Enrichment of disease-linked clones was reportedly significant in matched ankylosing spondylitis synovial fluid. Within peripheral blood, clones linked to disease were CD8+ and relatively rare.

A quantitative 5'-RACE method, one with molecular barcodes, was used to make TCR beta libraries. MiXCR was run by TCRdb on the 5' RACE reads, yielding one entry per CDR3 protein. In the table there are 25,000 to 35,000 distinct CDR3 sequences, about 7% of which are singletons. This clonotype was seen repeatedly, ten times or more. Its antigen is unidentified. This sequence was found in a male donor with ankylosing spondylitis or in good health (not recorded which). Sequenced sample: blood, either unsorted or a sorted T cell fraction (not recorded which).

The CDR3 loop is CSVELSGQGGTDTQYF. The DNA for the CDR3 is TGCAGCGTCGAGCTTTCGGGACAGGGGGGCACAGATACGCAGTATTTT. This sequence joins TRBV29-1 and TRBJ2-3; 11 bases are shared with TRBD1. The germline gives CDR1 SQVTM, CDR2 ANQGSEA. This CDR3 has 16 amino acids. Losses at the gene ends were 6 bases for V and 1 base for J; bases not matched to a gene: 9.